The 22 T cell receptor beta chains given below trace back to one sample, sequenced in a study of CD8+ T cells in alopecia areata. Extracted from the samples, RNA was reverse transcribed into cDNA to serve as the sequencing template. Assay: immunoSEQ multiplex PCR; the TCRdb copy retains only in-frame clones and omits some. The sample shows about 19,000 clones, 65% to 75% of them seen only once. The study team obtained lesional scalp punch biopsies and peripheral blood from alopecia areata patients. This specimen consisted of skin, obtained at week 0. Every receptor here comes from a human donor with alopecia areata.

The V and J genes are TRBV7-9 and TRBJ2-5; D tentatively reads TRBD1 or TRBD2 (6 bases each). Germline V gene sequence: CDR1 SEHNR, CDR2 FQNEAQ (reference sequence). The CDR3 sequence is 15 residues long. Between the trimmed V and J ends, which lost 1 base and 5 bases, there was a span of 14 bases. For the CDR3, the DNA is TGTGCCAGCAGCTTAGTACTGGGGGGCAGGGAGACCCAGTACTTC. Translating it yields CASSLVLGGRETQYF.

This clone is categorized as medium-sized. The chain joins TRBV4-3 to TRBJ1-4; perhaps TRBD1 as D (6 bases). The CDR3 extends over 17 amino acids. V lost 4 bases to trimming and J lost 1 base, with 16 bases between them. In germline, CDR1 is LGHNA, CDR2 YSLEER. CDR3 sequence reads: CASSRKTGPQTNEKLFF. CDR3 coding DNA: TGCGCCAGCAGCCGAAAAACAGGGCCCCAAACTAATGAAAAACTGTTTTTT.

This clone was picked up one time. The chain is built from TRBV7-2 and TRBJ2-3; the match to TRBD2 covers 14 bases. The germline gives CDR1 SGHTA, CDR2 FQGNSA. V lost 0 bases and J lost 7; bases outside the gene matches: 6. CDR3 size: 17 residues. The CDR3 protein is CASSLAEGLAGGYTQYF. Written as DNA, the CDR3 is TGTGCCAGCAGCTTAGCGGAAGGACTAGCGGGGGGCTATACGCAGTATTTT.

The chain combines TRBV18 with TRBJ1-2; 8 bases match TRBD1. Germline loops: CDR1 KGHSH, CDR2 LQKENI. Germline trimming cut 3 bases from V and 2 bases from J; bases unmatched to any gene: 8. The CDR3 runs to 16 residues. The CDR3 reads CASSPGQAELNYGYTF. The DNA for the CDR3 is TGTGCCAGCTCACCGGGACAGGCCGAACTCAACTATGGCTACACCTTC. The variable domain in full, completed from reference TRBV18 and TRBJ1-2, reads NAGVMQNPRHLVRRRGQEARLRCSPMKGHSHVYWYRQLPEEGLKFMVYLQKENIIDESGMPKERFSAEFPKEGPSILRIQQVVRGDSAAYFCASSPGQAELNYGYTFGSGTRLTVV.

Details on this clone: One end of the junction fails to match germline, which may point to a read error. This rearrangement joins TRBV4-3 to TRBJ1-1, with D unclear. CDR1 LGHNA and CDR2 YSLEER come from the germline V gene. The CDR3 has 16 residues. The CDR3 sequence: CASSQGFSSSNTEAFF. The DNA of the CDR3 is TGCGCCAGCAGTCAAGGTTTCAGCAGTTCGAACACTGAAGCTTTCTTT.

The rearrangement links TRBV5-4 to TRBJ2-7, with 7 bases aligning to TRBD1. V lost 4 bases and J lost 2; bases outside the gene matches: 12. CDR3 size: 16 residues. Germline values: CDR1 SGHNT, CDR2 YYREEE (reference sequence). For the CDR3, the DNA is TGTGCCAGCAGCAGAAGCGACAGGGTAGGGGCCTACGAGCAGTACTTC. Its translation is CASSRSDRVGAYEQYF.

J is TRBJ2-2 and V is TRBV4-3, with 11 positions matching TRBD2. The CDR3 sequence is 17 residues long. Trimming cost V 1 base and J 4 bases; bases outside gene matches: 5. Germline CDR1 reads LGHNA; CDR2 reads YSLEER. CDR3 protein: CASSQVASGGSTGELFF. The CDR3 DNA is TGCGCCAGCAGCCAAGTGGCTAGCGGGGGGTCCACCGGGGAGCTGTTTTTT.

This chain uses TRBV9 with TRBJ2-2; 10 nucleotides align to TRBD2. The J segment lost 5 bases and the V segment lost 4 bases, leaving 11 bases of the junction unmatched. CDR1 is SGDLS, CDR2 YYNGEE, per germline. This CDR3 is built from 17 residues. In nucleotides, the CDR3 is TGTGCCAGCAGCCGCGGGAGCAGCGGGGGGGCGACCGGGGAGCTGTTTTTT. This codes for CASSRGSSGGATGELFF.

The rearrangement joins TRBV7-2 to TRBJ2-3; 9 bases align to TRBD2. The CDR3 loop spans 16 amino acids. Trimming at V came to 5 bases and at J to 4 bases, leaving 10 bases not matched to a gene. Germline loops: CDR1 SGHTA, CDR2 FQGNSA. The CDR3 region is CASSPMASGGSDTQYF. Written as DNA, the CDR3 is TGTGCCAGCAGCCCAATGGCCAGCGGGGGGTCAGATACGCAGTATTTT.

V usage is TRBV15 and J usage is TRBJ1-2, with D hard to call. The V gene lost 3 bases and the J gene lost 4 bases, with 9 bases spanning the gap. The V gene's germline CDR1 is LNHNV and CDR2 YYDKDF (reference sequence). CDR3 length: 13 amino acids. In DNA form, the CDR3 reads TGTGCCACCAGCAGCGGGCAGATCTATGGCTACACCTTC. It specifies CATSSGQIYGYTF.

This clone was observed a single time. The chain recombines TRBV7-3 with TRBJ2-3, with TRBD1 identical over 9 bases. Germline assignment: CDR1 SGHTA and CDR2 FQGTGA. The junction had 9 bases not matched to a gene; V was cut back by 4 bases and J by 4 bases. CDR3 length: 16 amino acids. This CDR3 reads CASSSGQGPAADTQYF. The CDR3, as DNA: TGTGCCAGCAGCTCAGGACAGGGGCCGGCGGCAGATACGCAGTATTTT.

With respect to this clone: Other DNA variants within this sample encode the same CDR3. The chain links TRBV12-5 to TRBJ2-5; TRBD2 matches at 13 bases. The J segment lost 4 bases and the V segment lost 0 bases, leaving 26 bases of the junction unmatched. The length of the CDR3 is 24 residues. CDR1 and CDR2 from the germline V gene are LGHNT and FRNRAP. The CDR3: CASGLVLIGGLAGRASGERETQYF. The CDR3 DNA reads as TGTGCTAGTGGTTTGGTTCTGATAGGGGGACTAGCGGGGAGGGCGTCTGGGGAGCGAGAGACCCAGTACTTC.

This clone has only a few counts. The chain employs TRBV6-5 and TRBJ2-2; possible D gene TRBD2, 7 bases. Trimming took off 3 bases at V and 5 bases at J, with 13 bases between the two ends. The CDR3 loop spans 15 amino acids. CDR1 MNHEY and CDR2 SVGAGI come from the germline V gene. CDR3 nucleotides: TGTGCCAGCAGTTATGGGGGGGCCAGGACCGGGGAGCTGTTTTTT. Amino acid sequence: CASSYGGARTGELFF.

The chain joins TRBV6-5 to TRBJ2-3, with D tentatively TRBD1 (5 bases). The CDR3 loop spans 13 amino acids. Trimming stripped 6 bases from V and 6 bases from J, with 13 bases between. Germline V CDR1 and CDR2: MNHEY, SVGAGI. CDR3 sequence (DNA): TGTGCCAGCAGCCCAGGGTTTTCGGATACGCAGTATTTT. Translated: CASSPGFSDTQYF.

This rearrangement joins TRBV2 to TRBJ2-5; the D gene is possibly TRBD2 (5 bases). Germline V gene sequence: CDR1 SNHLY, CDR2 FYNNEI. The V end lost 7 bases, the J end lost 9 bases, and 18 bases lay between the germline ends. The CDR3 sequence is 13 residues long. As DNA, the CDR3 is TGTGCCAGCAAGCGGACTGTGGACGGGGCCCAGTACTTC. Amino acids: CASKRTVDGAQYF.

This rearrangement joins TRBV27 to TRBJ2-3, with 14 bases aligning to TRBD2. The junction had 12 bases not matched to a gene; V was cut back by 5 bases and J by 5 bases. CDR3 length: 18 residues. Germline values: CDR1 MNHEY, CDR2 SMNVEV (reference sequence). The CDR3 coding sequence is TGTGCCAGCAGTATATTAGGGACTAGCGGGGGCCAGGGAGATACGCAGTATTTT. Encoded protein: CASSILGTSGGQGDTQYF.

This clone appeared once. V usage is TRBV7-6 and J usage is TRBJ2-1; 11 nucleotides agree with TRBD2. The V gene end was trimmed by 2 bases and the J gene end by 9 bases; junction bases not matched to a gene: 9. Germline V lookup: CDR1 SGHVS, CDR2 FNYEAQ. This CDR3 comprises 16 residues. The CDR3 reads CASSLFRSGGAREQFF. The CDR3 nucleotides read TGTGCCAGCAGCTTATTTCGTAGCGGGGGGGCTCGTGAGCAGTTCTTC.

This clone was seen only a few times. This sequence joins TRBV6-1 and TRBJ2-1, with D possibly matching TRBD1 (6 bases). Germline-derived CDR1 and CDR2 are MNHNS and SASEGT. V dropped 2 bases and J dropped 7 bases, with 9 bases sitting between them. The CDR3 length is 13 residues. CDR3 sequence: CASSEQGWNEQFF. CDR3 coding DNA: TGTGCCAGCAGTGAACAGGGGTGGAATGAGCAGTTCTTC.

This rearrangement joins TRBV10-3 to TRBJ1-3; D gene ambiguous. Trimming shortened V by 9 bases and J by 3 bases, and 15 bases separated the two germline ends. The CDR3 has 14 amino acids. The germline gives CDR1 ENHRY, CDR2 SYGVKD. For the CDR3, the DNA is TGTGCCATTGGGGAGTTGGGGAGTGGAAACACCATATATTTT. This sequence encodes CAIGELGSGNTIYF.

The chain has TRBV4-3 and TRBJ2-1, with 12 bases matching TRBD2. Trimming took 5 bases from V and 9 from J; bases not matched to a gene: 20. The CDR3 consists of 19 residues. Looked up from germline, CDR1 is LGHNA and CDR2 is YSLEER. The CDR3: CASSAPPYSSSGGAFEQFF. The DNA of the CDR3 is TGCGCCAGCAGCGCACCCCCATATTCTTCTAGCGGGGGGGCATTTGAGCAGTTCTTC.

This rearrangement joins TRBV29-1 to TRBJ2-5; 10 nucleotides align to TRBD2. Trimming cost V 3 bases and J 2 bases; bases outside gene matches: 12. The germline V gene has CDR1 SQVTM and CDR2 ANQGSEA. The CDR3 is made up of 17 amino acids. The CDR3: CSVDEIAGGGPQETQYF. The CDR3 nucleotides are TGCAGCGTTGATGAGATAGCGGGGGGTGGACCACAAGAGACCCAGTACTTC.

By sample share, this clone is medium-sized (0.01 to 0.1%). The J gene is TRBJ2-2, the V gene TRBV6-1; D gene uncertain. CDR1 is MNHNS and CDR2 is SASEGT in the germline V gene. The V gene lost 4 bases and the J gene lost 0 bases, with 9 bases spanning the gap. The CDR3 loop spans 15 amino acids. CDR3 nucleotides: TGTGCCAGCAGTGGAGGTTACGCGAACACCGGGGAGCTGTTTTTT. It yields the protein CASSGGYANTGELFF.